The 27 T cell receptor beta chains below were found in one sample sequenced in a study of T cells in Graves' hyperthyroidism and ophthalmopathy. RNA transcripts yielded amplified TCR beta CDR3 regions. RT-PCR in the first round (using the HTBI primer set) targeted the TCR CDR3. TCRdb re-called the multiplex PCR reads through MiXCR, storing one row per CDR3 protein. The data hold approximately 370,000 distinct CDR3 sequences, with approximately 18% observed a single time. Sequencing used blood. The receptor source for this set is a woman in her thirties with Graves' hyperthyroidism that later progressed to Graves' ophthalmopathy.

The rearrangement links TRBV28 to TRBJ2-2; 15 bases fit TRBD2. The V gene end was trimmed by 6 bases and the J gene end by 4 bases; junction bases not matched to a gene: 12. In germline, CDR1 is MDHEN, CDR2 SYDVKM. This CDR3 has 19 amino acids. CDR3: CASRPGLAGGPGGTGELFF. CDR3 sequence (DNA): TGTGCCAGCAGACCCGGACTAGCGGGAGGGCCTGGAGGCACCGGGGAGCTGTTTTTT.

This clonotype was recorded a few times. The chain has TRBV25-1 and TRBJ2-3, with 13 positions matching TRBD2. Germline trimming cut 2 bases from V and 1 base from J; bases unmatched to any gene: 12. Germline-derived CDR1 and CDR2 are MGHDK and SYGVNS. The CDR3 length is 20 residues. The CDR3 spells CASSEGLAGAESSGTDTQYF. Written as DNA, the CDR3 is TGTGCCAGCAGTGAAGGACTAGCGGGAGCCGAGTCTTCGGGCACAGATACGCAGTATTTT.

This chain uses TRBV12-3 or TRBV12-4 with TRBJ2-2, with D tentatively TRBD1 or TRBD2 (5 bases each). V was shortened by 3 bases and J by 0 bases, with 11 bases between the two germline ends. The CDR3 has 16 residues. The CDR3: CASSFSQGPNTGELFF. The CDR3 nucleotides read TGTGCCAGCAGTTTTTCCCAGGGACCGAACACCGGGGAGCTGTTTTTT.

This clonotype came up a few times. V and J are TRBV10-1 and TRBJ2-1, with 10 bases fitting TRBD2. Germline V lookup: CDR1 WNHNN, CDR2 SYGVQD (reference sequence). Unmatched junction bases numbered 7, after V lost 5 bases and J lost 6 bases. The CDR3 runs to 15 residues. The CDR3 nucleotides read TGCGCCAGCAGTTCTAGCGGGAGAAGGGGCAATGAGCAGTTCTTC. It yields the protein CASSSSGRRGNEQFF.

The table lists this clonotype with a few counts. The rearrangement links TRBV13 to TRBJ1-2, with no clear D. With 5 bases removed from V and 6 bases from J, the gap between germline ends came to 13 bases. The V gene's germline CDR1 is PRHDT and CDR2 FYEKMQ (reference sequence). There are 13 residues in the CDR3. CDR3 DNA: TGTGCCAGCAGCCCACCGATCCCCGATGGCTACACCTTC. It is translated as CASSPPIPDGYTF.

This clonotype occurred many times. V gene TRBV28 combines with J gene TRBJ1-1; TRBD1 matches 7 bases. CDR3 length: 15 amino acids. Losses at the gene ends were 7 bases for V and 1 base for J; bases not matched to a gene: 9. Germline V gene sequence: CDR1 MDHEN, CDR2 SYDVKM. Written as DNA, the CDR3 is TGTGCCAGCATCATGGGGGGACAGCAGAACACTGAAGCTTTCTTT. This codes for CASIMGGQQNTEAFF. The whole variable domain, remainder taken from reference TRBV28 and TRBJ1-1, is DVKVTQSSRYLVKRTGEKVFLECVQDMDHENMFWYRQDPGLGLRLIYFSYDVKMKEKGDIPEGYSVSREKKERFSLILESASTNQTSMYLCASIMGGQQNTEAFFGQGTRLTVV.

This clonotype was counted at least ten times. The DNA of the CDR3 is TGTGCCAGCAGTTTGGGACAGGGGGCTGCTGGGGCCAACGTCCTGACTTTC. The encoded protein is CASSLGQGAAGANVLTF. The V and J genes are TRBV6-1 and TRBJ2-6, with 12 bases that match TRBD1. CDR3 size: 17 residues. Losses at the gene ends were 5 bases for V and 2 bases for J; bases not matched to a gene: 4. Per the germline V gene, CDR1 is MNHNS and CDR2 is SASEGT.

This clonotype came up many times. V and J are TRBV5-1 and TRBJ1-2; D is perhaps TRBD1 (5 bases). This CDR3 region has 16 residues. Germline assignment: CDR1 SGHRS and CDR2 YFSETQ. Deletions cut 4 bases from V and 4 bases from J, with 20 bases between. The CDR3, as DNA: TGCGCCAGCAGCCCGGTCTCCGCGACAGAGGCCTATGGCTACACCTTC. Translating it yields CASSPVSATEAYGYTF.

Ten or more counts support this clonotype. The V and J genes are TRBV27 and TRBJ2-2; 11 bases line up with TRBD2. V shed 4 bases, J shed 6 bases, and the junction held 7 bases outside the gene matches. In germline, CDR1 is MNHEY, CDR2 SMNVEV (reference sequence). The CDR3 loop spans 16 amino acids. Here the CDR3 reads CASSSGLAGFAGELFF. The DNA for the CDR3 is TGTGCCAGCAGTTCCGGACTAGCGGGTTTTGCCGGGGAGCTGTTTTTT.

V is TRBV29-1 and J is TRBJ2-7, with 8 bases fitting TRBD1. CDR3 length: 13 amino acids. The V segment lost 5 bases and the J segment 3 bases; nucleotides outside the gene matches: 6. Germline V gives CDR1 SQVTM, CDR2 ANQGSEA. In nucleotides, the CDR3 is TGCAGCGTTTCACAGGGGGTCGGCTACGAGCAGTACTTC. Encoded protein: CSVSQGVGYEQYF.

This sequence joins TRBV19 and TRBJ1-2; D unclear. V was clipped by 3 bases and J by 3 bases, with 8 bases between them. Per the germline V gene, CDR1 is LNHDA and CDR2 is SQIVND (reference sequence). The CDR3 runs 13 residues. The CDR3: CASSIYVDYGYTF. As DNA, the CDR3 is TGTGCCAGTAGTATTTATGTGGACTATGGCTACACCTTC.

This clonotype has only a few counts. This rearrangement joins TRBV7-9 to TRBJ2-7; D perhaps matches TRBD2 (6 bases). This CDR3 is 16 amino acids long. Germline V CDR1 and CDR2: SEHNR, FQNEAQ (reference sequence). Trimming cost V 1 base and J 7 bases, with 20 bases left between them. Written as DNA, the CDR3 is TGTGCCAGCAGCTTAGGACGGGGAGGTGGTCTGGGGGAGCAGTACTTC. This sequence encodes CASSLGRGGGLGEQYF. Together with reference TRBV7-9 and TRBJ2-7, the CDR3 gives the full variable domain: DTGVSQNPRHKITKRGQNVTFRCDPISEHNRLYWYRQTLGQGPEFLTYFQNEAQLEKSRLLSDRFSAERPKGSFSTLEIQRTEQGDSAMYLCASSLGRGGGLGEQYFGPGTRLTVT.

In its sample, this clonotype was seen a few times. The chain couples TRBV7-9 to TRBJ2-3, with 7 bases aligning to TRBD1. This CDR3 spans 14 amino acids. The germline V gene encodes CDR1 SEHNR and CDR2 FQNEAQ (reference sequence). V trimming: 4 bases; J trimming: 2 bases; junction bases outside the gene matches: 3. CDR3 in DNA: TGTGCCAGCAGCTCAGGGGGATTCACAGATACGCAGTATTTT. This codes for CASSSGGFTDTQYF.

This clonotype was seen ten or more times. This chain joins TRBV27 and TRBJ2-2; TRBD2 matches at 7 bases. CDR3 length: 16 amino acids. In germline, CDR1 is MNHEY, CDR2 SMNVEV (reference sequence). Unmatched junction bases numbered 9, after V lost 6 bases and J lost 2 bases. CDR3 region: CASRRAPGLNTGELFF. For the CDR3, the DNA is TGTGCCAGCAGGAGGGCTCCGGGACTAAACACCGGGGAGCTGTTTTTT.

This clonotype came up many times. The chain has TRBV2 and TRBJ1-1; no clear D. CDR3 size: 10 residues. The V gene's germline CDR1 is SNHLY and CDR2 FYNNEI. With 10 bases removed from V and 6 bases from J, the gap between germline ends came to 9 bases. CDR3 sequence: CANTHPEAFF. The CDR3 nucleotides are TGTGCCAACACTCACCCTGAAGCTTTCTTT.

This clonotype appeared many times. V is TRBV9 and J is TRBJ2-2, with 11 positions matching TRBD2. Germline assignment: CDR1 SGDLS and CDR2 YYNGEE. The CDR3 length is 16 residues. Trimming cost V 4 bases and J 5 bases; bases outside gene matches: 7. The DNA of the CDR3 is TGTGCCAGCAGCTCCCGGGTAGCGGGAGGGACCGGGGAGCTGTTTTTT. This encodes CASSSRVAGGTGELFF.

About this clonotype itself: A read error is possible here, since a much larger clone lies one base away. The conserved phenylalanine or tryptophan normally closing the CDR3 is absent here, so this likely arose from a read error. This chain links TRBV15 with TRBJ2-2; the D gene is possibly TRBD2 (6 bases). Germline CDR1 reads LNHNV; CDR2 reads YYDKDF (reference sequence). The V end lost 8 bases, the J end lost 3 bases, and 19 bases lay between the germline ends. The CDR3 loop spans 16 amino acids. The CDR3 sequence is CATQDGSRSYTGELFL. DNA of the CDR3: TGTGCCACCCAGGACGGGAGTCGGTCGTACACCGGGGAGCTGTTTCTT.

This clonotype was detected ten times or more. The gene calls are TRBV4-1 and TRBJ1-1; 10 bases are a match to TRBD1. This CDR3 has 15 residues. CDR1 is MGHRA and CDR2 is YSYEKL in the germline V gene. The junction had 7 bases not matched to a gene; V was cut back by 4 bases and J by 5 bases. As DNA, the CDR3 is TGCGCCAGCAGCCGAGACGACAGGGGGCGGACTGAAGCTTTCTTT. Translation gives CASSRDDRGRTEAFF.

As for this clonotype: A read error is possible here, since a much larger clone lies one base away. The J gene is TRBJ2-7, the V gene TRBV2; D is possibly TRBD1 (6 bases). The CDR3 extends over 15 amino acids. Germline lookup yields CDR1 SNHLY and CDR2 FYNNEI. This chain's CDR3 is CVTRPRTDITYEQYF. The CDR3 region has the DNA TGTGTCACCCGTCCCCGGACAGACATCACCTACGAGCAGTACTTC.

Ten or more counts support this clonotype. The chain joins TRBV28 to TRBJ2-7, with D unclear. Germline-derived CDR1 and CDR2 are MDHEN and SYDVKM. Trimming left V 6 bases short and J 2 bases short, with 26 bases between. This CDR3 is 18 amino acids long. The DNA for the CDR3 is TGTGCCAGCAGCTTGGGCTCCCACTTTGAACCGGACGCCTACGAGCAGTACTTC. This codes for CASSLGSHFEPDAYEQYF.

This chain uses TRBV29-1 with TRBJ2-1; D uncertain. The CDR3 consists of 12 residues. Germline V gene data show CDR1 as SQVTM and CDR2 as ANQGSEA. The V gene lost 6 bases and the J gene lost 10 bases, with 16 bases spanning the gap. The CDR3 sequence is CSVAGVRREQFF. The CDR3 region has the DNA TGCAGCGTAGCCGGCGTGCGACGCGAGCAGTTCTTC.

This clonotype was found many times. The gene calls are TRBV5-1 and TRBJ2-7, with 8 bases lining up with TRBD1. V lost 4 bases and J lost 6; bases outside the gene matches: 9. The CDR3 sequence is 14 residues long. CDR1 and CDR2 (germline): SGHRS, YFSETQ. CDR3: CASSVEQGGGEQYF. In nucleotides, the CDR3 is TGCGCCAGCAGCGTTGAACAGGGGGGCGGCGAGCAGTACTTC.

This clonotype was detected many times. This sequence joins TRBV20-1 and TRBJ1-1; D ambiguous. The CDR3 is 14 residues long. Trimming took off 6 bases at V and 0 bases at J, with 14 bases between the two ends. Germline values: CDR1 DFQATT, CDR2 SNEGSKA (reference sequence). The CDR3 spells CSAARGGLNTEAFF. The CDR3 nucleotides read TGCAGTGCCGCGCGGGGAGGGCTGAACACTGAAGCTTTCTTT.

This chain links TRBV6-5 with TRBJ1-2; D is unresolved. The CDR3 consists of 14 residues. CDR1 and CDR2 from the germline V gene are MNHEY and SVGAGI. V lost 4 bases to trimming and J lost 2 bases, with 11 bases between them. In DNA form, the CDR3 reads TGTGCCAGCAGTTCCCTAAACCCAAACTATGGCTACACCTTC. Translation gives CASSSLNPNYGYTF.

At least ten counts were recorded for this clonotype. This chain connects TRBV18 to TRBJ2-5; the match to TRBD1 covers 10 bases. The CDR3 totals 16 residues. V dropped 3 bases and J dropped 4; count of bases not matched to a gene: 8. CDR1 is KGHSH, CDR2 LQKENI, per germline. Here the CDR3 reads CASSPQGQGMGETQYF. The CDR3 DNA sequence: TGTGCCAGCTCACCGCAGGGACAGGGGATGGGAGAGACCCAGTACTTC.

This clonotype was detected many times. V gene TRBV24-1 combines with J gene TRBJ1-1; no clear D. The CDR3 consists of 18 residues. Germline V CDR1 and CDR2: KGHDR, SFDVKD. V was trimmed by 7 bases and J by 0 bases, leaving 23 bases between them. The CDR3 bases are TGTGCCACCAGCGACCGGGAGTGCCGCGGACGGATGAACACTGAAGCTTTCTTT. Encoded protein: CATSDRECRGRMNTEAFF.

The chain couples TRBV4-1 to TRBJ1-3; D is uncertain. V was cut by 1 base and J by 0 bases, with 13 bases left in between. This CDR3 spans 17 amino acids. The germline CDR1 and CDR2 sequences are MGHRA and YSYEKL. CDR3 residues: CASSQVSERSSGNTIYF. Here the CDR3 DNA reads TGCGCCAGCAGCCAAGTAAGCGAAAGGAGCTCTGGAAACACCATATATTTT.